These 28 T cell receptor beta chains were all obtained from the same sample, sequenced in a study of cytomegalovirus exposure and HLA in healthy donors. Primers included in the PCR were 60 Vbeta and 13 Jbeta primers. Some clones are missing from TCRdb's copy, which holds only in-frame ones; the method was immunoSEQ multiplex PCR. Among just over 150,000 clones listed, approximately 78% were seen once. The material sequenced was PBMCs. The receptors come from a woman in her forties in good health and CMV-seronegative.

The genes are TRBV6-5 and TRBJ1-5, with TRBD1 matching over 9 bases. Trimming removed 5 bases from V and 5 bases from J; junction bases left unmatched: 7. Germline V gene sequence: CDR1 MNHEY, CDR2 SVGAGI. This CDR3 has 15 amino acids. CDR3 coding DNA: TGTGCCAGCAGTCTAGGGACAGGGACCGATCAGCCCCAGCATTTT. It codes for CASSLGTGTDQPQHF.

This clone came up a few times. The chain carries TRBV5-1 and TRBJ2-3; 9 bases agree with TRBD1. The junction had 4 bases not matched to a gene; V was cut back by 7 bases and J by 4 bases. The CDR3 has 13 amino acids. The germline V gene encodes CDR1 SGHRS and CDR2 YFSETQ. For the CDR3, the DNA is TGCGCCAGCGGACAGGGGAAAGCAGATACGCAGTATTTT. It yields the protein CASGQGKADTQYF.

The J gene is TRBJ2-2, the V gene TRBV7-6; D possibly corresponds to TRBD2 (5 bases). The CDR3 covers 15 residues. Germline V gives CDR1 SGHVS, CDR2 FNYEAQ. Trimming took off 1 base at V and 6 bases at J, with 12 bases between the two ends. CDR3 nucleotide sequence: TGTGCCAGCAGCTTAGGCACCCTCGGGGCCGGGGAGCTGTTTTTT. Its translation is CASSLGTLGAGELFF.

The rearrangement uses TRBV29-1 and TRBJ2-5; TRBD1 aligns across 8 bases. The J segment lost 2 bases and the V segment lost 3 bases, leaving 14 bases of the junction unmatched. The CDR3 runs 17 residues. Germline V gene data show CDR1 as SQVTM and CDR2 as ANQGSEA. The CDR3 spells CSVDLNRQGNLQETQYF. The CDR3 nucleotides are TGCAGCGTTGACCTCAATAGACAGGGGAACTTACAAGAGACCCAGTACTTC.

The chain combines TRBV28 with TRBJ2-3, with TRBD1 matching over 11 bases. Per the germline V gene, CDR1 is MDHEN and CDR2 is SYDVKM. This CDR3 is 16 amino acids long. V lost 5 bases to trimming and J lost 2 bases; unmatched junction nucleotides: 6. The CDR3 DNA is TGTGCCAGCAGTAGCTGGGGACAGGGGGTCACAGATACGCAGTATTTT. Translated: CASSSWGQGVTDTQYF.

This chain links TRBV18 with TRBJ2-7; 9 nucleotides agree with TRBD1. The CDR3 covers 16 residues. In germline, CDR1 is KGHSH, CDR2 LQKENI. Germline trimming cut 0 bases from V and 6 bases from J; bases unmatched to any gene: 9. The CDR3 sequence: CASSPPRDRVISEQYF. CDR3 nucleotides: TGTGCCAGCTCACCACCCCGGGACAGGGTGATTTCCGAGCAGTACTTC.

This chain links TRBV10-3 with TRBJ1-5, with D unclear. The germline V gene has CDR1 ENHRY and CDR2 SYGVKD. This CDR3 region has 14 residues. Deletions cut 3 bases from V and 0 bases from J, with 6 bases between. The CDR3 spells CAISDTNSNQPQHF. CDR3 bases: TGTGCCATCAGTGACACTAATAGCAATCAGCCCCAGCATTTT.

This chain uses TRBV6-5 with TRBJ1-2; 9 nucleotides agree with TRBD1. J lost 8 bases, V lost 4 bases, and 5 bases had no gene match. This CDR3 region has 13 residues. Per germline, CDR1 MNHEY and CDR2 SVGAGI. The CDR3 DNA reads as TGTGCCAGCAGTTTACAGGGGGCTGGGGGCTACACCTTC. As protein: CASSLQGAGGYTF.

V usage is TRBV20-1 and J usage is TRBJ2-3, with D uncertain. Trimming took off 4 bases at V and 4 bases at J, with 6 bases between the two ends. The germline V gene encodes CDR1 DFQATT and CDR2 SNEGSKA (reference sequence). The CDR3 extends over 11 amino acids. The CDR3 nucleotides are TGCAGTGCTACGAGGCCAGATACGCAGTATTTT. Translating it yields CSATRPDTQYF.

The genes are TRBV19 and TRBJ2-3; tentatively, D is TRBD2 (5 bases). Trimming stripped 7 bases from V and 0 bases from J, with 14 bases between. CDR1 and CDR2 from the germline V gene are LNHDA and SQIVND (reference sequence). This CDR3 spans 15 amino acids. CDR3 sequence (DNA): TGTGCCAGTAAATCCCGGCGGACTAGCACAGATACGCAGTATTTT. It is translated as CASKSRRTSTDTQYF. Filled out from reference TRBV19 and TRBJ2-3, the complete variable domain reads DGGITQSPKYLFRKEGQNVTLSCEQNLNHDAMYWYRQDPGQGLRLIYYSQIVNDFQKGDIAEGYSVSREKKESFPLTVTSAQKNPTAFYLCASKSRRTSTDTQYFGPGTRLTVL.

V is TRBV27 and J is TRBJ2-7; D remains ambiguous. CDR3 size: 13 residues. CDR1 is MNHEY, CDR2 SMNVEV, per germline (reference sequence). V gave up 3 bases and J gave up 5 bases, with 11 bases separating them. The CDR3 here is CASSFTPRDEQYF. The CDR3, as DNA: TGTGCCAGCAGTTTTACCCCCCGCGACGAGCAGTACTTC.

The chain joins TRBV7-8 to TRBJ2-5; the match to TRBD1 covers 7 bases. Trimming removed 7 bases from V and 2 bases from J; junction bases left unmatched: 7. Per germline, CDR1 SGHVS and CDR2 FQNEAQ. The length of the CDR3 is 14 residues. CDR3 sequence: CASISKGQQETQYF. The CDR3 nucleotides read TGTGCCAGCATATCGAAGGGACAGCAAGAGACCCAGTACTTC. Drawing the rest from reference TRBV7-8 and TRBJ2-5, the complete variable domain is GAGVSQSPRYKVAKRGQDVALRCDPISGHVSLFWYQQALGQGPEFLTYFQNEAQLDKSGLPSDRFFAERPEGSVSTLKIQRTQQEDSAVYLCASISKGQQETQYFGPGTRLLVL.

The CDR3 reads CASSPRGEWGNQPQHF. In nucleotides, the CDR3 is TGTGCCAGCAGCCCCCGGGGGGAGTGGGGCAATCAGCCCCAGCATTTT. The genes are TRBV7-8 and TRBJ1-5, with D maybe TRBD1 (5 bases). The CDR3 runs 16 residues. Trimming left V 5 bases short and J 2 bases short, with 16 bases between. Germline V CDR1 and CDR2: SGHVS, FQNEAQ.

The V gene is TRBV10-2, the J gene TRBJ2-1, with D maybe TRBD2 (6 bases). The CDR3 runs 16 residues. Per germline, CDR1 WSHSY and CDR2 SAAADI. Trimming removed 6 bases at V and 1 base at J, with 16 bases between. The DNA of the CDR3 is TGCGCCAGCAGGGAAGACGCGGGGTCTTCCTACAATGAGCAGTTCTTC. It is translated as CASREDAGSSYNEQFF.

As DNA, the CDR3 is TGTGCCAGCTCGTCGGCCGGGGAGGCGTCACCCCTCCACTTT. Translated: CASSSAGEASPLHF. The chain carries TRBV18 and TRBJ1-6; D is ambiguous. The CDR3 extends over 14 amino acids. V dropped 6 bases and J dropped 10 bases, with 16 bases sitting between them. Looked up from germline, CDR1 is KGHSH and CDR2 is LQKENI.

This clone was found a few times. The chain carries TRBV4-1 and TRBJ2-7; the match to TRBD1 covers 9 bases. Germline CDR1 reads MGHRA; CDR2 reads YSYEKL. CDR3 size: 16 residues. V lost 1 base, J lost 0 bases, and 4 bases stayed unmatched. The CDR3 spells CASSQVSTGGSYEQYF. For the CDR3, the DNA is TGCGCCAGCAGCCAAGTGTCGACAGGGGGCTCCTACGAGCAGTACTTC.

This clone has only one observation. The chain carries TRBV7-2 and TRBJ1-5, with 8 positions matching TRBD1. Germline values: CDR1 SGHTA, CDR2 FQGNSA. V trimming: 5 bases; J trimming: 3 bases; junction bases outside the gene matches: 3. CDR3 size: 14 residues. CDR3 sequence: CASSGTGPNQPQHF. CDR3 nucleotides: TGTGCCAGCAGCGGGACAGGTCCCAATCAGCCCCAGCATTTT. Looking up the rest from reference TRBV7-2 and TRBJ1-5 gives the full variable domain: GAGVSQSPSNKVTEKGKDVELRCDPISGHTALYWYRQSLGQGLEFLIYFQGNSAPDKSGLPSDRFSAERTGGSVSTLTIQRTQQEDSAVYLCASSGTGPNQPQHFGDGTRLSIL.

This clone was counted a few times. The CDR3 region is CASSPPGDYGYTF. The CDR3 DNA reads as TGTGCCAGTAGTCCCCCAGGGGACTATGGCTACACCTTC. The genes are TRBV19 and TRBJ1-2, with D tentatively TRBD1 (6 bases). Per germline, CDR1 LNHDA and CDR2 SQIVND (reference sequence). The CDR3 consists of 13 residues. Trimming removed 5 bases from V and 3 bases from J, with 10 bases in between.

Here the CDR3 reads CASSQDTSSYNSPLHF. The CDR3 coding sequence is TGTGCCAGCAGCCAAGATACCAGCTCCTATAATTCACCCCTCCACTTT. The J gene is TRBJ1-6, the V gene TRBV14; unclear D gene. Trimming took off 0 bases at V and 0 bases at J, with 6 bases between the two ends. The CDR3 is 16 residues long. Germline assignment: CDR1 SGHDN and CDR2 FVKESK.

The V and J genes are TRBV28 and TRBJ1-1, with 8 bases lining up with TRBD1. The CDR3 is made up of 15 amino acids. With 6 bases clipped from V and 7 bases from J, the junction kept 13 bases outside the gene matches. Germline V CDR1 and CDR2: MDHEN, SYDVKM. CDR3 loop: CASSSPPGGAGEAFF. Here the CDR3 DNA reads TGTGCCAGCAGCTCCCCTCCAGGGGGCGCAGGTGAAGCTTTCTTT.

The genes are TRBV2 and TRBJ1-5; no definite D call. Germline V gene lookup returns CDR1 SNHLY and CDR2 FYNNEI. V gave up 7 bases and J gave up 3 bases, with 10 bases separating them. This CDR3 region has 13 residues. The CDR3 bases are TGTGCCAGCAAGAGGGATCACAATCAGCCCCAGCATTTT. Amino acid sequence: CASKRDHNQPQHF.

V usage is TRBV2 and J usage is TRBJ2-5, with 15 bases that match TRBD2. CDR3 length equals 16 residues. The germline gives CDR1 SNHLY, CDR2 FYNNEI. V lost 6 bases and J lost 5; bases outside the gene matches: 7. The CDR3, as DNA: TGTGCCAGCAGGGGCGGACTAGCGGGGGGGCCGGAGACCCAGTACTTC. Translation: CASRGGLAGGPETQYF. Full variable domain (rest looked up from reference TRBV2 and TRBJ2-5): EPEVTQTPSHQVTQMGQEVILRCVPISNHLYFYWYRQILGQKVEFLVSFYNNEISEKSEIFDDQFSVERPDGSNFTLKIRSTKLEDSAMYFCASRGGLAGGPETQYFGPGTRLLVL.

V gene TRBV5-3 combines with J gene TRBJ1-1; possible D gene TRBD1, 5 bases. TRBV5-3 is placed among ORFs of uncertain function. This CDR3 is built from 13 residues. V gave up 0 bases and J gave up 4 bases, with 7 bases separating them. CDR3 in DNA: TGTGCCAGAAGCTTGGGCGGGGGCACTGAAGCTTTCTTT. Translation: CARSLGGGTEAFF.

The J gene is TRBJ1-4, the V gene TRBV5-1, with D possibly being TRBD1 (5 bases). Germline V gene lookup returns CDR1 SGHRS and CDR2 YFSETQ. Trimming cost V 4 bases and J 8 bases, with 18 bases left between them. The CDR3 consists of 15 residues. In DNA, the CDR3 is TGCGCCAGCAGCAGAGAGCGGGGGGGAGGCGAAAAACTGTTTTTT. Translating gives CASSRERGGGEKLFF.

The chain is built from TRBV28 and TRBJ1-5; D unresolved. The CDR3 is 12 amino acids. The germline gives CDR1 MDHEN, CDR2 SYDVKM. V dropped 2 bases and J dropped 7 bases, with 6 bases sitting between them. The CDR3 nucleotides are TGTGCCAGCAGTTTACAACGGCAGCCCCAGCATTTT. It yields the protein CASSLQRQPQHF.

This rearrangement joins TRBV4-1 to TRBJ1-2, with D maybe TRBD1 (6 bases). The CDR3 contains 15 residues. The ends were cut back, 1 base at V and 1 base at J, with 10 bases in the middle. Germline CDR1 is MGHRA and CDR2 is YSYEKL. The CDR3 sequence: CASSQAGTINYGYTF. CDR3 sequence (DNA): TGCGCCAGCAGCCAAGCGGGGACAATTAACTATGGCTACACCTTC.

The chain combines TRBV7-9 with TRBJ2-3, with D perhaps TRBD2 (5 bases). The germline CDR1 and CDR2 sequences are SEHNR and FQNEAQ (reference sequence). The V gene lost 8 bases and the J gene lost 2 bases, with 20 bases spanning the gap. The CDR3 extends over 16 amino acids. This CDR3 is CASSIRAAGVTDTQYF. CDR3 bases: TGTGCCAGCTCAATAAGGGCGGCGGGCGTCACAGATACGCAGTATTTT.

This chain connects TRBV6-6 to TRBJ1-4; TRBD1 agrees at 7 bases. The germline gives CDR1 MNHNY, CDR2 SVGAGI (reference sequence). V trimming: 6 bases; J trimming: 8 bases; junction bases outside the gene matches: 12. The CDR3 sequence is 15 residues long. As DNA, the CDR3 is TGTGCCAGCAGCTCCCGACAGGGAAGGAACGAAAAACTGTTTTTT. Its translation: CASSSRQGRNEKLFF.